The clone carrying this T cell receptor beta chain was seen repeatedly, ten times or more. The antigen is not known. The data derive from a study of response to subunit inactivated influenza vaccine. Findings of the study overall: With each seasonal influenza vaccination, the authors suggested, few new T cells are recruited.

Trimming stripped 6 bases from V and 2 bases from J, with 13 bases between. The CDR3 sequence is 14 residues long. CDR1 is MDHEN and CDR2 is SYDVKM in the germline V gene. TCRdb processed the RT-PCR reads anew with MiXCR; each CDR3 protein has one entry. The sample holds 450,000 to 600,000 distinct CDR3 sequences, 7.6% seen once. The clonotype was recovered from a man aged 45 to 75 who received an inactivated influenza vaccine. This chain connects TRBV28 to TRBJ2-5; D uncertain. The sample was PBMCs from blood, taken roughly 24 months after vaccination. This CDR3 is CASSPPGLQETQYF. The CDR3 coding sequence is TGTGCCAGCAGCCCCCCCGGGTTACAAGAGACCCAGTACTTC.